These 24 T cell receptor beta chains originate from one sample sequenced in a study of cytomegalovirus exposure and HLA in healthy donors. 60 Vbeta and 13 Jbeta primers were used in PCR. The assay was immunoSEQ multiplex PCR, and TCRdb's table has in-frame clones only and misses some. The table includes tens of thousands of clones, roughly 78% detected once. The specimen was PBMCs. Receptors originate from a middle-aged man in good health and CMV-seronegative.

The chain couples TRBV29-1 to TRBJ1-1; no reliable D call. Germline-derived CDR1 and CDR2 are SQVTM and ANQGSEA. This CDR3 is 15 amino acids long. With 3 bases removed from V and 0 bases from J, the gap between germline ends came to 14 bases. This CDR3 reads CSVDGRSSMNTEAFF. In DNA form, the CDR3 reads TGCAGCGTTGACGGCAGGTCGTCCATGAACACTGAAGCTTTCTTT.

This rearrangement joins TRBV5-1 to TRBJ2-1; TRBD2 matches 8 bases. This CDR3 is 14 amino acids long. Looked up from germline, CDR1 is SGHRS and CDR2 is YFSETQ. V was clipped by 9 bases and J by 0 bases; unmatched bases: 5. In nucleotides, the CDR3 is TGCGCCAACGGGGGGGGGAGCTCCTACAATGAGCAGTTCTTC. Its translation: CANGGGSSYNEQFF.

J is TRBJ2-4 and V is TRBV28, with D hard to call. The CDR3 consists of 12 residues. Germline V gene sequence: CDR1 MDHEN, CDR2 SYDVKM. V was cut by 5 bases and J by 4 bases, with 6 bases left in between. CDR3 nucleotide sequence: TGTGCCAGCAGTCCACGGAAAAACATTCAGTACTTC. Translated, it gives CASSPRKNIQYF.

V gene TRBV5-1 combines with J gene TRBJ2-5; 10 positions match TRBD1. After removal of 0 bases from V and 5 bases from J, the junction contained 1 base not matched to a gene. The CDR3 is 14 amino acids. The germline V gene encodes CDR1 SGHRS and CDR2 YFSETQ. The CDR3 DNA sequence: TGCGCCAGCAGCTTGGCGGGACAGGGGGAGACCCAGTACTTC. As protein: CASSLAGQGETQYF.

The chain links TRBV5-1 to TRBJ2-1; 10 nucleotides match TRBD2. The V and J ends lost 4 bases and 3 bases, in that order; junction bases with no gene match: 4. Germline CDR1 and CDR2: SGHRS and YFSETQ. The CDR3 extends over 15 amino acids. CDR3 in DNA: TGCGCCAGCAGCCCCGGACTAGCGGACTACAATGAGCAGTTCTTC. Translation gives CASSPGLADYNEQFF. Full variable domain (outside the CDR3, taken from reference TRBV5-1 and TRBJ2-1): KAGVTQTPRYLIKTRGQQVTLSCSPISGHRSVSWYQQTPGQGLQFLFEYFSETQRNKGNFPGRFSGRQFSNSRSEMNVSTLELGDSALYLCASSPGLADYNEQFFGPGTRLTVL.

DNA for the CDR3: TGTGCCAGCTCCCGGGACTCCCACTCCTACGAGCAGTACTTC. It is translated as CASSRDSHSYEQYF. The rearrangement uses TRBV18 and TRBJ2-7; weak D call: TRBD2 (6 bases). V lost 6 bases and J 0 bases, leaving 12 bases between the germline ends. Per the germline V gene, CDR1 is KGHSH and CDR2 is LQKENI. CDR3 length equals 14 residues.

The rearrangement joins TRBV7-3 to TRBJ2-1, with 10 bases fitting TRBD2. In germline, CDR1 is SGHTA, CDR2 FQGTGA. V lost 1 base, J lost 4 bases, and 1 base stayed unmatched. The CDR3 loop spans 15 amino acids. CDR3 sequence: CASSLMTSGYNEQFF. The CDR3 DNA is TGTGCCAGCAGCTTAATGACTAGCGGGTACAATGAGCAGTTCTTC.

The chain carries TRBV18 and TRBJ2-3; 13 bases map to TRBD2. The CDR3 contains 16 residues. V was pared by 6 bases and J by 3 bases, with 6 bases of the junction left unmatched. Germline CDR1 is KGHSH and CDR2 is LQKENI. The CDR3 protein is CASSPWTSGGTDTQYF. The CDR3 DNA sequence: TGTGCCAGCTCTCCTTGGACTAGCGGGGGTACAGATACGCAGTATTTT. Complete variable domain (other parts from reference TRBV18 and TRBJ2-3): NAGVMQNPRHLVRRRGQEARLRCSPMKGHSHVYWYRQLPEEGLKFMVYLQKENIIDESGMPKERFSAEFPKEGPSILRIQQVVRGDSAAYFCASSPWTSGGTDTQYFGPGTRLTVL.

The V gene is TRBV7-3, the J gene TRBJ1-4; D is perhaps TRBD1 (6 bases). CDR3 length: 14 residues. V lost 4 bases and J 8 bases, leaving 14 bases between the germline ends. Germline V lookup: CDR1 SGHTA, CDR2 FQGTGA. The chain's CDR3 is CASSSRGWREKLFF. CDR3 in DNA: TGTGCCAGCAGCTCCAGGGGTTGGCGGGAAAAACTGTTTTTT.

J is TRBJ1-1 and V is TRBV15; D remains unclear. The CDR3 is made up of 20 amino acids. V shed 5 bases and J shed 1 base, with 29 bases lying between them. Germline V gene sequence: CDR1 LNHNV, CDR2 YYDKDF (reference sequence). Here the CDR3 DNA reads TGTGCCACCAGCCGTCGAGGGAGGTTGGGCCTTGACCGGGCGAACACTGAAGCTTTCTTT. Its translation is CATSRRGRLGLDRANTEAFF.

The J gene is TRBJ2-3, the V gene TRBV11-3; 11 bases line up with TRBD2. The CDR3 runs to 17 residues. J was trimmed by 5 bases and V by 5 bases; bases with no gene match: 12. Per the germline V gene, CDR1 is SGHNT and CDR2 is YENEEA. CDR3 residues: CASSPRGTSGSKDTQYF. The CDR3 bases are TGTGCCAGCAGCCCACGTGGAACTAGCGGGAGTAAAGATACGCAGTATTTT.

V usage is TRBV7-9 and J usage is TRBJ2-1; 13 nucleotides line up with TRBD2. J was trimmed by 9 bases and V by 4 bases; bases with no gene match: 9. CDR3 size: 16 residues. Germline V gene sequence: CDR1 SEHNR, CDR2 FQNEAQ (reference sequence). This chain's CDR3 is CASSSPTRLAGGEQFF. DNA of the CDR3: TGTGCCAGCAGCTCACCAACAAGACTAGCGGGGGGTGAGCAGTTCTTC. Looking up the rest from reference TRBV7-9 and TRBJ2-1 gives the full variable domain: DTGVSQNPRHKITKRGQNVTFRCDPISEHNRLYWYRQTLGQGPEFLTYFQNEAQLEKSRLLSDRFSAERPKGSFSTLEIQRTEQGDSAMYLCASSSPTRLAGGEQFFGPGTRLTVL.

The V call is TRBV5-6, the J call TRBJ2-7; D possibly corresponds to TRBD2 (5 bases). The CDR3 covers 15 residues. Trimming took off 2 bases at V and 7 bases at J, with 19 bases between the two ends. The V gene's germline CDR1 is SGHDT and CDR2 YYEEEE. CDR3 amino acids: CASSFRAGGRGEQYF. The CDR3 nucleotides are TGTGCCAGCAGCTTCCGGGCAGGAGGACGCGGAGAGCAGTACTTC.

The chain couples TRBV27 to TRBJ2-3; possible D gene TRBD2, 6 bases. Trimming took 2 bases from V and 0 from J, leaving 9 bases between them. The CDR3 spans 15 residues. The V gene's germline CDR1 is MNHEY and CDR2 SMNVEV (reference sequence). CDR3 residues: CASSLAGPSTDTQYF. CDR3 in DNA: TGTGCCAGCAGTTTAGCGGGACCTAGCACAGATACGCAGTATTTT.

The gene calls are TRBV5-1 and TRBJ1-3; 7 positions agree with TRBD1. V was pared by 1 base and J by 0 bases, with 4 bases of the junction left unmatched. The CDR3 has 16 residues. Germline-derived CDR1 and CDR2 are SGHRS and YFSETQ. The CDR3 protein is CASSLFTGDSGNTIYF. The CDR3 DNA is TGCGCCAGCAGCTTGTTTACAGGGGACTCTGGAAACACCATATATTTT.

V usage is TRBV4-1 and J usage is TRBJ2-7; D call uncertain. The germline V gene has CDR1 MGHRA and CDR2 YSYEKL. Trimming took 0 bases from V and 3 from J, leaving 6 bases between them. The CDR3 covers 13 residues. CDR3 amino acids: CASSQESYYEQYF. In nucleotides, the CDR3 is TGCGCCAGCAGCCAAGAAAGCTACTACGAGCAGTACTTC.

The chain employs TRBV14 and TRBJ2-5; weak D call: TRBD2 (5 bases). The CDR3 has 14 residues. With 1 base removed from V and 7 bases from J, the gap between germline ends came to 13 bases. Germline V lookup: CDR1 SGHDN, CDR2 FVKESK. The CDR3 spells CASSQADRRGTQYF. DNA for the CDR3: TGTGCCAGCAGCCAAGCGGATCGCCGGGGGACCCAGTACTTC.

This clone was seen only once. The chain recombines TRBV5-4 with TRBJ1-6, with D perhaps TRBD1 (5 bases). Germline CDR1 SGHNT, CDR2 YYREEE (reference sequence). Trimming shortened V by 5 bases and J by 4 bases, and 16 bases separated the two germline ends. This CDR3 spans 16 amino acids. CDR3 residues: CASRFDIGGYNSPLHF. The CDR3, as DNA: TGTGCCAGCAGGTTTGACATCGGGGGATATAATTCACCCCTCCACTTT.

This sequence joins TRBV6-5 and TRBJ1-1, with D maybe TRBD1 (6 bases). V was clipped by 0 bases and J by 4 bases, with 12 bases between them. The germline V gene has CDR1 MNHEY and CDR2 SVGAGI. CDR3 length: 15 amino acids. The CDR3 coding sequence is TGTGCCAGCAGTTACTCGAGGGGGGGCGGCACTGAAGCTTTCTTT. Its translation is CASSYSRGGGTEAFF.

The chain recombines TRBV4-1 with TRBJ2-1, with D possibly TRBD2 on 6 matching bases. V was clipped by 1 base and J by 10 bases, with 20 bases between them. CDR3 length: 16 residues. Looked up from germline, CDR1 is MGHRA and CDR2 is YSYEKL. CDR3 loop: CASSQGTAGLAFEQFF. The CDR3 DNA is TGCGCCAGCAGCCAAGGGACCGCAGGTCTAGCGTTCGAGCAGTTCTTC.

V usage is TRBV6-5 and J usage is TRBJ2-3; 8 bases are a match to TRBD1. Trimming cost V 8 bases and J 1 base; bases outside gene matches: 2. Germline loops: CDR1 MNHEY, CDR2 SVGAGI. The CDR3 contains 13 residues. The CDR3 reads CASLQGGTDTQYF. The CDR3 nucleotides are TGTGCCAGCTTACAGGGGGGCACAGATACGCAGTATTTT.

This clone has a handful of counts. Other DNA sequences from this sample encode an identical CDR3 as well. V gene TRBV4-1 combines with J gene TRBJ2-7; 10 bases match TRBD1. CDR3 size: 15 residues. Trimming took 1 base from V and 2 from J; bases not matched to a gene: 2. The germline V gene encodes CDR1 MGHRA and CDR2 YSYEKL. The chain's CDR3 is CASSQAGTGAYEQYF. CDR3 sequence (DNA): TGCGCCAGCAGCCAAGCCGGGACAGGGGCCTACGAGCAGTACTTC.

This clone was seen only a few times. This chain uses TRBV6-5 with TRBJ1-2, with D unresolved. Trimming left V 5 bases short and J 8 bases short, with 15 bases between. CDR3 length equals 13 residues. Germline loops: CDR1 MNHEY, CDR2 SVGAGI. The CDR3 spells CASSLFRSEGYTF. CDR3 DNA: TGTGCCAGCAGTCTATTCCGATCCGAGGGCTACACCTTC.

The chain is built from TRBV5-1 and TRBJ1-1; weak D call: TRBD1 (5 bases). V lost 4 bases and J lost 5, with 18 bases in between. Germline V gene data show CDR1 as SGHRS and CDR2 as YFSETQ. This CDR3 is 15 amino acids long. The CDR3, as DNA: TGCGCCAGCAGCCCGGGGGGAGGGGAGGGGACTGAAGCTTTCTTT. It is translated as CASSPGGGEGTEAFF.